The rows below give T cell receptor beta chains drawn from one sample of a study of blood T cell repertoires in COVID-19. The repertoire was sequenced with immunoSEQ multiplex PCR; TCRdb's copy has only in-frame clones and lacks some. The table has 250,000 or so clones, 70% to 90% seen once. Sequenced: PBMCs or T cells enriched from blood (not recorded which). The source of these receptors is a woman in her 50s who had been exposed to COVID-19. CDR3s include the opening cysteine and the closing phenylalanine or tryptophan. A D gene is named only where the DNA matches it firmly. For some rows the clone size is stated as once, few or many, or as a class when expanded; others skip it.

D: .
J: TRBJ1-1
size: .
V: TRBV4-1
CDR3: CASSQVLNTEAFF
DNA: TGCGCCAGCAGCCAAGTCTTGAACACTGAAGCTTTCTTT

D: .
J: TRBJ2-5
size: once
V: TRBV7-2
CDR3: CASSLRLAGLAETQYF
DNA: TGTGCCAGCAGCTTACGTCTGGCGGGGCTCGCAGAGACCCAGTACTTC

D: .
J: TRBJ1-1
size: .
V: TRBV12-3/TRBV12-4
CDR3: CASSNPRNTEAFF
DNA: TGTGCCAGCAGCAACCCGCGGAACACTGAAGCTTTCTTT

D: .
J: TRBJ1-3
size: .
V: TRBV29-1
CDR3: CSVWGEWGNTIYF
DNA: TGCAGCGTTTGGGGAGAGTGGGGAAACACCATATATTTT

D: .
J: TRBJ1-3
size: .
V: TRBV24-1
CDR3: CASASHGNTIYF
DNA: TGTGCCAGTGCCAGTCATGGAAACACCATATATTTT

D: TRBD2
J: TRBJ2-1
size: .
V: TRBV10-3
CDR3: CATGLAGGRINEQFF
DNA: TGTGCCACCGGACTAGCGGGGGGGCGTATAAATGAGCAGTTCTTC

D: TRBD2
J: TRBJ2-7
size: .
V: TRBV11-2
CDR3: CASSPRGGPTSPYEQYF
DNA: TGTGCCAGCAGCCCCCGGGGAGGGCCAACTAGCCCCTACGAGCAGTACTTC

D: .
J: TRBJ2-4
size: .
V: TRBV27
CDR3: CASSLRGGSAKNIQYF
DNA: TGTGCCAGCAGTTTAAGAGGGGGTTCAGCCAAAAACATTCAGTACTTC

D: TRBD1
J: TRBJ2-7
size: .
V: TRBV11-2
CDR3: CASSLKGTGSYEQYF
DNA: TGTGCCAGCAGCCTTAAGGGGACAGGCTCCTACGAGCAGTACTTC

D: TRBD1
J: TRBJ1-2
size: .
V: TRBV28
CDR3: CASISGTGGRIYGYTF
DNA: TGTGCCAGCATTTCAGGAACAGGGGGCAGGATCTATGGCTACACCTTC

D: .
J: TRBJ2-7
size: few
V: TRBV5-1
CDR3: CASSLNSPQNQANF
DNA: TGCGCCAGCAGCTTGAATTCACCCCAGAATCAGGCAAACTTC

D: TRBD1
J: TRBJ1-2
size: .
V: TRBV29-1
CDR3: CSVEIHRGSGYTF
DNA: TGCAGCGTTGAAATCCACAGGGGCTCTGGCTACACCTTC

D: TRBD1
J: TRBJ1-1
size: .
V: TRBV14
CDR3: CASSHNRQGGVWVTEAFF
DNA: TGTGCCAGCAGCCATAATAGACAGGGAGGAGTATGGGTCACTGAAGCTTTCTTT

D: .
J: TRBJ1-4
size: .
V: TRBV11-2
CDR3: CASSLLIRATNEKLFF
DNA: TGTGCCAGCAGCTTATTGATCAGGGCGACTAATGAAAAACTGTTTTTT

D: TRBD1
J: TRBJ2-3
size: .
V: TRBV30
CDR3: CAWATGGTDTQYF
DNA: TGTGCCTGGGCGACAGGGGGGACAGATACGCAGTATTTT

D: TRBD1
J: TRBJ2-3
size: .
V: TRBV2
CDR3: CASSRDSSPSTDTQYF
DNA: TGTGCCAGCAGCCGGGACAGCTCGCCTAGCACAGATACGCAGTATTTT

D: .
J: TRBJ1-2
size: .
V: TRBV28
CDR3: CASSLSSGRNGYTF
DNA: TGTGCCAGCAGTTTGAGCAGCGGACGGAATGGCTACACCTTC

D: TRBD1
J: TRBJ1-1
size: .
V: TRBV27
CDR3: CASGYRGAEAFF
DNA: TGTGCCAGCGGATACAGGGGCGCTGAAGCTTTCTTT

D: .
J: TRBJ1-3
size: .
V: TRBV2
CDR3: CASSVAGNTIYF
DNA: TGTGCCAGCAGTGTAGCCGGGAACACCATATATTTT

D: .
J: TRBJ1-2
size: few
V: TRBV6-5
CDR3: CASSREGNYGYTF
DNA: TGTGCCAGCAGCAGGGAGGGTAACTATGGCTACACCTTC

D: TRBD2
J: TRBJ2-3
size: once
V: TRBV7-8
CDR3: CASSSPGGRGVRDTQYF
DNA: TGTGCCAGCAGCTCCCCCGGGGGGCGGGGGGTGAGAGATACGCAGTATTTT

D: TRBD1
J: TRBJ1-4
size: .
V: TRBV27
CDR3: CASSSRPGQGKLFF
DNA: TGTGCCAGCAGTTCGAGGCCGGGACAGGGAAAACTGTTTTTT

D: .
J: TRBJ1-2
size: .
V: TRBV7-2
CDR3: CASSPTGKSNYGYTF
DNA: TGTGCCAGCAGCCCAACCGGGAAATCTAACTATGGCTACACCTTC

D: TRBD1
J: TRBJ1-6
size: few
V: TRBV28
CDR3: CASRNPRDSYNSPLHF
DNA: TGTGCCAGCAGAAACCCCCGGGACAGCTATAATTCACCCCTCCACTTT

D: TRBD1
J: TRBJ1-6
size: few
V: TRBV4-1
CDR3: CASSQGDREQAPLHF
DNA: TGCGCCAGCAGCCAGGGGGACAGGGAGCAGGCACCCCTCCACTTT

D: .
J: TRBJ1-1
size: .
V: TRBV19
CDR3: CASSYPGMNTEAFF
DNA: TGTGCCAGTAGTTATCCGGGGATGAACACTGAAGCTTTCTTT

D: .
J: TRBJ2-2
size: .
V: TRBV7-9
CDR3: CASSLAATHGELFF
DNA: TGTGCCAGCAGCTTAGCGGCCACCCACGGGGAGCTGTTTTTT

D: .
J: TRBJ2-1
size: .
V: TRBV7-9
CDR3: CASSPFWGEAREQFF
DNA: TGTGCCAGCAGCCCCTTTTGGGGCGAAGCTAGAGAGCAGTTCTTC

D: TRBD1
J: TRBJ1-1
size: .
V: TRBV19
CDR3: CASSPRQGLHPDQAFF
DNA: TGTGCCAGTAGCCCGAGACAGGGCCTTCACCCCGACCAAGCTTTCTTT

D: .
J: TRBJ2-2
size: .
V: TRBV10-2
CDR3: CASSAYKEPGELFF
DNA: TGCGCCAGCAGTGCCTACAAGGAGCCCGGGGAGCTGTTTTTT

D: .
J: TRBJ1-2
size: .
V: TRBV9
CDR3: CASSVEPNYGYTF
DNA: TGTGCCAGCAGCGTAGAGCCTAACTATGGCTACACCTTC

D: TRBD1
J: TRBJ1-2
size: .
V: TRBV12-3/TRBV12-4
CDR3: CASREDRGGYTF
DNA: TGTGCCAGCAGGGAAGACAGGGGCGGCTACACCTTC

D: TRBD1
J: TRBJ1-2
size: .
V: TRBV10-3
CDR3: CATRTGPGNYGYTF
DNA: TGTGCCACCCGGACAGGGCCGGGTAACTATGGCTACACCTTC

D: TRBD1
J: TRBJ1-1
size: .
V: TRBV28
CDR3: CASSPAIGTQGTEAFF
DNA: TGTGCCAGCAGTCCCGCGATTGGTACACAGGGGACTGAAGCTTTCTTT

D: .
J: TRBJ1-2
size: .
V: TRBV3-1/TRBV3-2
CDR3: CASSQETDYGYTF
DNA: TGTGCCAGCAGCCAAGAGACAGATTATGGCTACACCTTC

D: .
J: TRBJ2-1
size: .
V: TRBV3-1/TRBV3-2
CDR3: CASSQGGPNEQFF
DNA: TGTGCCAGCAGCCAGGGGGGTCCGAATGAGCAGTTCTTC

D: .
J: TRBJ1-3
size: few
V: TRBV18
CDR3: CASSPDGLGNTIYF
DNA: TGTGCCAGCTCGCCAGACGGACTCGGAAACACCATATATTTT

D: .
J: TRBJ1-1
size: .
V: TRBV5-6
CDR3: CASSRQGTGTEAFF
DNA: TGTGCCAGCAGCCGTCAGGGGACGGGCACTGAAGCTTTCTTT

D: .
J: TRBJ2-7
size: once
V: TRBV5-1
CDR3: CASSLDRSYEQYF
DNA: TGCGCCAGCAGCTTGGACAGGTCCTACGAGCAGTACTTC

D: TRBD2
J: TRBJ2-3
size: .
V: TRBV5-6
CDR3: CASSPDGGGRGTDTQYF
DNA: TGTGCCAGCAGCCCCGACGGCGGGGGAAGGGGAACAGATACGCAGTATTTT

D: .
J: TRBJ1-4
size: .
V: TRBV30
CDR3: CAWNPGHMNEKLFF
DNA: TGTGCCTGGAACCCGGGACATATGAATGAAAAACTGTTTTTT

D: .
J: TRBJ2-1
size: .
V: TRBV9
CDR3: CASSDPRGGPTKGQFF
DNA: TGTGCCAGCAGCGACCCCCGCGGGGGCCCGACTAAGGGGCAGTTCTTC

D: .
J: TRBJ1-2
size: once
V: TRBV9
CDR3: CASSPRGSGSPTLYGYTF
DNA: TGTGCCAGCAGCCCCCGAGGGTCGGGGTCCCCTACCCTCTATGGCTACACCTTC

D: .
J: TRBJ1-2
size: few
V: TRBV7-2
CDR3: CASSSRGGYGYTF
DNA: TGTGCCAGCAGCTCGAGGGGGGGGTATGGCTACACCTTC

D: .
J: TRBJ2-5
size: once
V: TRBV6-5
CDR3: CASSYAGAFETQYF
DNA: TGTGCCAGCAGTTACGCAGGGGCCTTTGAGACCCAGTACTTC